The rows below give T cell receptor beta chains drawn from one sample of a study of regulatory T cells in long-lasting Graves disease. TCRdb re-derived calls from the multiplex PCR reads in MiXCR, one entry per CDR3 protein. The sample lists 400,000 to 500,000 distinct CDR3 sequences; 20% to 25% were seen once. Source: peripheral blood mononuclear cells (PBMCs), taken when the disease was refractory, from a patient treated with antithyroid drugs. Receptors originate from a female donor with Graves disease. The CDR3 runs from the conserved cysteine through the conserved F or W. The D gene is left open where the match is weak. Clone size is shown for a subset of rows, as once, few, many or a class of expanded clone.

few	TRBV5-1	18	TRBD2	TRBJ2-2	CASSLLGGTSDVTRELFF	TGCGCCAGCAGCTTGTTGGGGGGGACTAGCGACGTCACCAGGGAGCTGTTTTTT
.	TRBV20-1	12	.	TRBJ2-3	CSARKSADTQYF	TGCAGTGCTAGAAAGTCGGCAGATACGCAGTATTTT
many	TRBV3-1	14	.	TRBJ1-1	CASSQDTWNTEAFF	TGTGCCAGCAGCCAAGATACCTGGAACACTGAAGCTTTCTTT
.	TRBV10-1	14	TRBD2	TRBJ2-7	CASSGGSGNHEQYF	TGCGCCAGCAGTGGTGGTAGCGGGAACCACGAGCAGTACTTC
.	TRBV20-1	11	.	TRBJ1-2	CSARAGGGYTF	TGCAGTGCTAGGGCCGGAGGGGGCTACACCTTC
.	TRBV11-2	15	TRBD1	TRBJ2-2	CASSSGTGEPGELFF	TGTGCCAGCAGCTCGGGGACAGGAGAACCCGGGGAGCTGTTTTTT
few	TRBV27	15	.	TRBJ2-2	CASSPLLGSTGEPFF	TGTGCCAGCAGTCCCCTCCTAGGGTCCACCGGGGAGCCGTTTTTT
few	TRBV20-1	10	.	TRBJ1-2	CSAANQGYTF	TGCAGTGCCGCTAACCAGGGCTACACCTTC
many	TRBV28	14	.	TRBJ2-7	CASSVFRGPYEQYF	TGTGCCAGCAGTGTCTTCCGGGGCCCCTACGAGCAGTACTTC
.	TRBV28	17	.	TRBJ2-7	CASSLIFRKFLSYEQYF	TGTGCCAGCAGTTTGATATTTAGAAAGTTCCTCTCCTACGAGCAGTACTTT
.	TRBV18	15	TRBD1	TRBJ1-1	CASSPPGQASTEAFF	TGTGCCAGCTCACCACCCGGACAGGCGAGCACTGAAGCTTTCTTT
.	TRBV28	12	.	TRBJ2-3	CASSRPADTQYF	TGTGCCAGCAGTCGCCCCGCAGATACGCAGTATTTT
many	TRBV11-2	15	.	TRBJ1-1	CASSLGGSRRTEAFF	TGTGCCAGCAGCTTAGGGGGATCGAGACGCACTGAAGCTTTCTTT
many	TRBV20-1	17	TRBD1	TRBJ1-4	CSARAGQGAATNEKLFF	TGCAGTGCTAGAGCCGGACAGGGGGCTGCAACTAATGAAAAACTGTTTTTT
few	TRBV7-8	18	.	TRBJ2-7	CASSPLAPINTEAYEQYF	TGTGCCAGCAGCCCATTAGCCCCCATAAACACGGAGGCCTACGAGCAGTACTTC
.	TRBV5-1	14	.	TRBJ1-5	CASSLEGGNQPQHF	TGCGCCAGCAGCTTGGAGGGGGGCAATCAGCCCCAGCATTTT
many	TRBV3-1	14	.	TRBJ2-5	CASSQDPSGVTQYF	TGTGCCAGCAGCCAAGATCCATCGGGAGTGACCCAGTACTTC
.	TRBV6-2/TRBV6-3	21	.	TRBJ2-6	CASSYYSSSFGTSSGANVLTF	TGTGCCAGCAGTTACTATAGCAGTTCATTTGGTACGAGTTCTGGGGCCAACGTCCTGACTTTC
.	TRBV7-3	15	TRBD2	TRBJ2-3	CASSKTSGRTDTQYF	TGTGCCAGCAGCAAAACTAGCGGGAGGACAGATACGCAGTATTTT
few	TRBV3-1	17	.	TRBJ2-2	CASSQEQWGSNTGELFF	TGTGCCAGCAGCCAGGAACAGTGGGGGTCAAACACCGGGGAGCTGTTTTTT
few	TRBV29-1	13	TRBD2	TRBJ2-7	CSWRGSGSGEQYF	TGCAGCTGGAGGGGTAGCGGGAGTGGTGAGCAGTACTTC
.	TRBV18	16	.	TRBJ2-1	CASSPNPLVTYNEQFF	TGTGCCAGCTCACCAAATCCCCTGGTTACCTACAATGAGCAGTTCTTC
many	TRBV28	13	.	TRBJ2-7	CASSPDYLYEQYF	TGTGCCAGCAGCCCGGACTATCTCTACGAGCAGTACTTC
many	TRBV2	15	.	TRBJ2-6	CASIRLSSGANVLTF	TGTGCCAGCATCCGGCTAAGCTCTGGGGCCAACGTCCTGACTTTC
many	TRBV6-2/TRBV6-3	13	.	TRBJ2-5	CASRRGRGETQYF	TGTGCCAGCAGGCGGGGGCGAGGAGAGACCCAGTACTTC
.	TRBV11-2	16	.	TRBJ1-1	CASSLVLPETNTEAFF	TGTGCCAGCAGCTTAGTTCTTCCCGAGACGAACACTGAAGCTTTCTTT
few	TRBV20-1	15	TRBD2	TRBJ2-7	CSASELAGDSYEQYF	TGCAGTGCTAGCGAACTAGCGGGAGATAGCTACGAGCAGTACTTC
.	TRBV5-6	16	.	TRBJ2-2	CASSISSETQTGELFF	TGTGCCAGCAGCATTAGTAGCGAGACCCAAACCGGGGAGCTGTTTTTT
many	TRBV20-1	13	.	TRBJ2-5	CSARAGGRETQYF	TGCAGTGCTAGAGCAGGGGGGAGGGAGACCCAGTACTTC
many	TRBV12-3/TRBV12-4	14	.	TRBJ1-5	CASSTRGNNQPQHF	TGTGCCAGCAGCACGCGGGGAAACAATCAGCCCCAGCATTTT
few	TRBV15	16	TRBD2	TRBJ2-5	CATSSRPTSGKETQYF	TGTGCCACCAGCTCCCGACCGACTAGCGGAAAAGAGACCCAGTACTTC
many	TRBV11-2	15	.	TRBJ2-2	CASSLSFTNTGELFF	TGTGCCAGCAGCTTAAGTTTTACGAACACCGGGGAGCTGTTTTTT
many	TRBV6-1	15	.	TRBJ1-2	CASSKTGTQNYGYTF	TGTGCCAGCAGTAAAACCGGGACTCAAAACTATGGCTACACCTTC
.	TRBV20-1	15	TRBD2	TRBJ2-5	CGAGGGDGFRETQYF	TGCGGTGCGGGGGGGGGAGACGGTTTTAGAGAGACCCAGTACTTC
.	TRBV7-2	15	TRBD2	TRBJ2-7	CASSPYSGTGYEQYF	TGTGCCAGCAGCCCCTATAGCGGGACGGGCTACGAGCAGTACTTC